This entry lists 18 T cell receptor beta chains sequenced from one sample in a study of human T cells and chemical hapten exposure. In TCRdb, the RACE reads were re-called with MiXCR into one record per CDR3 protein. The repertoire holds around 120,000 distinct CDR3 sequences, around 13% seen once, with 0.92% in the top ten. This sample's time point: patch test 1, 2 weeks after DPC sensitization. Treatment indicated: therapeutic diphenylcyclopropenone sensitization with weekly scalp DPC. The sequencing used whole blood, collected in connection with sensitization to the hapten diphenylcyclopropenone (DPC). The receptors were gathered from a young man with alopecia areata. Some clones in this sample may be carry-over from other donors' samples.

This clonotype was seen a handful of times. V usage is TRBV6-2 or TRBV6-3 and J usage is TRBJ2-3, with 7 nucleotides matching TRBD1. Germline V CDR1 and CDR2: MNHEY, SVGEGT. There are 19 residues in the CDR3. The V and J ends lost 2 bases and 2 bases, in that order; junction bases with no gene match: 16. CDR3 DNA sequence: TGTGCCAGCAGTTACCCACGACAGGGTAGCTCCGTTTTCACAGATACGCAGTATTTT. This gives the protein CASSYPRQGSSVFTDTQYF.

This clonotype was seen more than once but under ten times. The chain has TRBV7-6 and TRBJ1-5; D gene unclear. V was cut by 0 bases and J by 9 bases, with 6 bases left in between. The CDR3 spans 12 residues. CDR1 is SGHVS, CDR2 FNYEAQ, per germline. The CDR3 protein is CASSLAWGPQHF. In nucleotides, the CDR3 is TGTGCCAGCAGCTTAGCGTGGGGGCCCCAGCATTTT. The complete variable domain, with remaining parts taken from reference TRBV7-6 and TRBJ1-5, reads GAGVSQSPRYKVTKRGQDVALRCDPISGHVSLYWYRQALGQGPEFLTYFNYEAQQDKSGLPNDRFSAERPEGSISTLTIQRTEQRDSAMYRCASSLAWGPQHFGDGTRLSIL.

This clonotype showed up just a few times. V gene TRBV29-1 combines with J gene TRBJ1-5; a weak D match, TRBD1 (6 bases). Germline V CDR1 and CDR2: SQVTM, ANQGSEA. V was cut by 7 bases and J by 2 bases, with 12 bases left in between. The CDR3 length is 13 residues. The CDR3 DNA follows: TGCAGCGCTCAGGGGATGGGCAATCAGCCCCAGCATTTT. Translating gives CSAQGMGNQPQHF. The full variable domain, rest sourced from reference TRBV29-1 and TRBJ1-5, is SAVISQKPSRDICQRGTSLTIQCQVDSQVTMMFWYRQQPGQSLTLIATANQGSEATYESGFVIDKFPISRPNLTFSTLTVSNMSPEDSSIYLCSAQGMGNQPQHFGDGTRLSIL.

This clonotype was seen ten or more times. The chain couples TRBV27 to TRBJ2-6; a possible D gene is TRBD1 (6 bases). This CDR3 region has 18 residues. V lost 2 bases and J lost 0, with 14 bases in between. Per the germline V gene, CDR1 is MNHEY and CDR2 is SMNVEV (reference sequence). This CDR3 is CASSLGGRSLSGANVLTF. The CDR3 DNA follows: TGTGCCAGCAGTTTAGGGGGCAGGTCCCTCTCTGGGGCCAACGTCCTGACTTTC.

The chain links TRBV28 to TRBJ1-5; 7 nucleotides align to TRBD1. The CDR3 loop spans 15 amino acids. The V and J ends lost 8 bases and 3 bases, in that order; junction bases with no gene match: 10. Germline V gene data show CDR1 as MDHEN and CDR2 as SYDVKM. CDR3: CASSRQGENNQPQHF. The CDR3 region has the DNA TGTGCCAGCTCCCGGCAGGGGGAAAACAATCAGCCCCAGCATTTT.

This clonotype was detected ten times or more. CDR3 in amino acids: CASSRIVLVGGRESEQYF. The CDR3, as DNA: TGCGCCAGCAGCAGAATAGTTTTGGTCGGGGGAAGGGAGAGCGAGCAGTACTTC. The chain joins TRBV4-1 to TRBJ2-7; perhaps TRBD2 as D (6 bases). Germline lookup yields CDR1 MGHRA and CDR2 YSYEKL. The CDR3 runs 18 residues. V lost 5 bases to trimming and J lost 6 bases, with 29 bases between them.

V is TRBV20-1 and J is TRBJ2-7; D gene unclear. Germline V gene lookup returns CDR1 DFQATT and CDR2 SNEGSKA (reference sequence). V shed 1 base and J shed 0 bases, with 10 bases lying between them. This CDR3 is 14 amino acids long. CDR3 nucleotides: TGCAGTGCTAGAGGACTGCGAATCTCCTACGAGCAGTACTTC. Encoded protein: CSARGLRISYEQYF.

This sequence joins TRBV20-1 and TRBJ1-1; D perhaps matches TRBD1 (6 bases). This CDR3 has 13 amino acids. Germline CDR1 reads DFQATT; CDR2 reads SNEGSKA (reference sequence). V was trimmed by 6 bases and J by 4 bases, leaving 15 bases between them. As DNA, the CDR3 is TGCAGTGCCCAGGGGCGCCGTATCACTGAAGCTTTCTTT. This translates into CSAQGRRITEAFF.

This clonotype was counted at least ten times. This chain connects TRBV4-3 to TRBJ2-2; no firm D call. CDR1 is LGHNA and CDR2 is YSLEER in the germline V gene. V was trimmed by 1 base and J by 1 base, leaving 10 bases between them. This CDR3 comprises 16 residues. CDR3: CASSQAASGNTGELFF. CDR3 sequence (DNA): TGCGCCAGCAGCCAAGCCGCGAGTGGGAACACCGGGGAGCTGTTTTTT.

The chain employs TRBV19 and TRBJ1-6; 9 bases are a match to TRBD1. The CDR3 consists of 16 residues. V was pared by 7 bases and J by 14 bases, with 18 bases of the junction left unmatched. Germline CDR1 LNHDA, CDR2 SQIVND (reference sequence). CDR3 residues: CASTQRPGQGGRTLHF. Written as DNA, the CDR3 is TGTGCCAGTACCCAACGTCCGGGACAGGGAGGTCGGACCCTCCACTTT.

This clonotype was observed at least ten times. The chain couples TRBV4-1 to TRBJ1-5; TRBD1 aligns across 11 bases. Germline V gene data show CDR1 as MGHRA and CDR2 as YSYEKL. V trimming: 1 base; J trimming: 4 bases; junction bases outside the gene matches: 12. The CDR3 runs 19 residues. CDR3 in DNA: TGCGCCAGCAGCCAAGCCGGGACAGGGGGTTTTATTGGGAATCAGCCCCAGCATTTT. It encodes CASSQAGTGGFIGNQPQHF.

This clonotype was seen only a few times. The rearrangement links TRBV27 to TRBJ1-4, with D uncertain. The germline CDR1 and CDR2 sequences are MNHEY and SMNVEV (reference sequence). The CDR3 covers 12 residues. Trimming shortened V by 5 bases and J by 8 bases, and 9 bases separated the two germline ends. CDR3 bases: TGTGCCAGCAGTATGACAAGGGAAAAACTGTTTTTT. Translated, it gives CASSMTREKLFF. The variable domain in full, completed from reference TRBV27 and TRBJ1-4, reads EAQVTQNPRYLITVTGKKLTVTCSQNMNHEYMSWYRQDPGLGLRQIYYSMNVEVTDKGDVPEGYKVSRKEKRNFPLILESPSPNQTSLYFCASSMTREKLFFGSGTQLSVL.

This clonotype came up a few times. The CDR3 loop is CASSVNSQETQYF. CDR3 sequence (DNA): TGTGCCAGCAGCGTAAACAGCCAAGAGACCCAGTACTTC. The chain combines TRBV9 with TRBJ2-5; D gene unclear. The V gene's germline CDR1 is SGDLS and CDR2 YYNGEE. V lost 1 base to trimming and J lost 1 base, with 5 bases between them. This CDR3 region has 13 residues.

The rearrangement joins TRBV5-4 to TRBJ2-7; 9 bases match TRBD1. The CDR3 is made up of 15 amino acids. The V and J ends lost 0 bases and 5 bases, in that order; junction bases with no gene match: 6. CDR1 is SGHNT, CDR2 YYREEE, per germline (reference sequence). The CDR3 region has the DNA TGTGCCAGCAGCTTGGAGTGGGACAGGGTGGACGAGCAGTACTTC. It translates to CASSLEWDRVDEQYF.

There are a few counts of this clonotype. J is TRBJ1-5 and V is TRBV7-8, with unresolved D. V was cut by 1 base and J by 1 base, with 5 bases left in between. CDR1 and CDR2 from the germline V gene are SGHVS and FQNEAQ. This CDR3 spans 14 amino acids. The CDR3 DNA is TGTGCCAGCAGCTTAGTTAGCAGCAATCAGCCCCAGCATTTT. It is translated as CASSLVSSNQPQHF.

The sample holds many counts of this clonotype. The chain uses TRBV20-1 and TRBJ2-1, with D perhaps TRBD1 (6 bases). This CDR3 contains 17 residues. Trimming took 6 bases from V and 2 from J, leaving 23 bases between them. Germline V gene lookup returns CDR1 DFQATT and CDR2 SNEGSKA (reference sequence). The CDR3 sequence is CSAMSPGPGDPYNEQFF. For the CDR3, the DNA is TGCAGTGCCATGAGTCCGGGCCCAGGGGACCCCTACAATGAGCAGTTCTTC.

This clonotype was recorded many times. This chain connects TRBV29-1 to TRBJ2-7, with D tentatively TRBD2 (5 bases). In germline, CDR1 is SQVTM, CDR2 ANQGSEA. V gave up 6 bases and J gave up 1 base, with 7 bases separating them. This CDR3 contains 11 residues. This chain's CDR3 is CSVGDSYEQYV. The CDR3 DNA is TGCAGCGTGGGAGATTCCTACGAGCAGTACGTC.

This clonotype was seen more than once but under ten times. V gene TRBV20-1 combines with J gene TRBJ1-5; D not resolved. This CDR3 spans 11 amino acids. Germline lookup yields CDR1 DFQATT and CDR2 SNEGSKA (reference sequence). V lost 6 bases and J 7 bases, leaving 10 bases between the germline ends. CDR3 loop: CSAAFSQPQHF. DNA of the CDR3: TGCAGTGCCGCCTTCAGCCAGCCCCAGCATTTT.